This T cell receptor beta chain was documented in a study of response to subunit inactivated influenza vaccine. Whole-study results and caveats: Each seasonal influenza vaccination recruits few new T cells, the authors suggested.

CDR1 and CDR2 from the germline V gene are SEHNR and FQNEAQ (reference sequence). The ends lost 2 bases at V and 8 bases at J; junction bases unmatched: 4. The CDR3 covers 13 residues. This clonotype was counted only a few times. Antigen: not known. TCRdb redid the calling of the RT-PCR reads with MiXCR, one entry per CDR3 protein. Found here are more than 550,000 distinct CDR3 sequences, approximately 10% of them singletons; the top ten hold 9.5% to 13%. The sequencing here drew on PBMCs from blood, taken on the day of vaccination. This TCR came from a man aged 50-60 years who received an inactivated influenza vaccine. The V and J genes are TRBV7-9 and TRBJ1-2; TRBD1 matches at 8 bases. DNA for the CDR3: TGTGCCAGCAGCTTATCGACAGGGGAGGGCTACACCTTC. Its translation is CASSLSTGEGYTF. The variable domain in full, completed from reference TRBV7-9 and TRBJ1-2, reads DTGVSQNPRHKITKRGQNVTFRCDPISEHNRLYWYRQTLGQGPEFLTYFQNEAQLEKSRLLSDRFSAERPKGSFSTLEIQRTEQGDSAMYLCASSLSTGEGYTFGSGTRLTVV.